Below, 7 T cell receptor beta chains from the same sample are listed, as sequenced in a study of post-analysis software for immune sequencing data. Overall study findings and caveats: In patients, roughly 5 TRBV segments were more frequent than in controls, with TRBV5-6, TRBV5-1 and TRBV20-1 among them.

Prepared libraries of TCR beta cDNA carried unique molecular identifiers. TCRdb independently ran MiXCR on the PCR reads; one entry per CDR3 protein. This sample yields about 820,000 distinct CDR3 sequences, of which about 50% are seen a single time; around 4.5% belongs to the top ten. The antigens of these receptors remain unknown. The sample was blood. The receptors originated from a girl aged 10 to 17 with multiple sclerosis.

The genes are TRBV7-2 and TRBJ1-5; 7 nucleotides align to TRBD1. After removal of 5 bases from V and 8 bases from J, the junction contained 9 bases not matched to a gene. Per germline, CDR1 SGHTA and CDR2 FQGNSA. The CDR3 consists of 14 residues. The CDR3 DNA follows: TGTGCCAGCAGCCCGTCGACAGGGCGAGAGCCCCAGCATTTT. This encodes CASSPSTGREPQHF.

This chain connects TRBV7-9 to TRBJ1-5, with D perhaps TRBD1 (6 bases). CDR3 length equals 14 residues. Germline V gene sequence: CDR1 SEHNR, CDR2 FQNEAQ (reference sequence). V shed 3 bases and J shed 2 bases, with 8 bases lying between them. The CDR3 is CASSFAGGNQPQHF. The CDR3 region has the DNA TGTGCCAGCAGCTTTGCAGGGGGCAATCAGCCCCAGCATTTT.

The chain employs TRBV12-3 or TRBV12-4 and TRBJ2-7, with 7 nucleotides matching TRBD1. The CDR3 has 13 residues. Trimming removed 8 bases from V and 3 bases from J; junction bases left unmatched: 7. The CDR3 DNA reads as TGTGCCAGCGGACGGACAGGCTACTACGAGCAGTACTTC. Encoded protein: CASGRTGYYEQYF.

This clonotype has just a few counts. The J gene is TRBJ2-3, the V gene TRBV7-7; 9 positions match TRBD2. Germline assignment: CDR1 SSHAT and CDR2 FNYEAQ (reference sequence). This CDR3 is 14 amino acids long. The junction had 6 bases not matched to a gene; V was cut back by 5 bases and J by 6 bases. The CDR3 loop reads CASSVSGGADTQYF. CDR3 in DNA: TGTGCCAGCAGCGTTAGCGGGGGTGCCGATACGCAGTATTTT.

The chain links TRBV6-5 to TRBJ2-7, with 9 bases that match TRBD2. After removal of 0 bases from V and 2 bases from J, the junction contained 17 bases not matched to a gene. CDR3 length: 20 amino acids. From germline, CDR1 is MNHEY and CDR2 SVGAGI. DNA for the CDR3: TGTGCCAGCAGTTACTCGAGTTTAGGTCTAGCGGGGATAAGGGCCTACGAGCAGTACTTC. Protein product: CASSYSSLGLAGIRAYEQYF.

The chain joins TRBV20-1 to TRBJ1-2, with D perhaps matching TRBD1 (6 bases). Germline V lookup: CDR1 DFQATT, CDR2 SNEGSKA (reference sequence). The V and J ends lost 1 base and 4 bases respectively, with 16 bases between them. The length of the CDR3 is 15 residues. The CDR3 spells CSARVSGVLPYGYTF. The CDR3 nucleotides are TGCAGTGCTAGAGTATCAGGGGTTCTTCCCTATGGCTACACCTTC.

This clonotype has just a few counts. The chain links TRBV6-5 to TRBJ1-2, with D hard to call. The V end lost 0 bases, the J end lost 6 bases, and 11 bases lay between the germline ends. CDR1 is MNHEY, CDR2 SVGAGI, per germline. The CDR3 runs 14 residues. The CDR3 DNA is TGTGCCAGCAGTTACTCGAGGCTCACCGATGGCTACACCTTC. Encoded protein: CASSYSRLTDGYTF.